This T cell receptor (beta chain) emerged from a study of blood T cells in healthy people across ages (dated by TCRdb to about 2015). Broadly, across the study: In model experiments, template switching captured about one uniquely barcoded TCR beta cDNA molecule for every two T cells. Age-related changes in TCR beta repertoire diversity were measured in the study by deep sequencing normalized with unique cDNA molecular identifiers. The donors were split into four age groups: young (average about 15 years), middle-aged (around 40), aged (over 55) and long-lived (roughly 77). To avoid experimental bias, donors of different ages were spread randomly across the sequencing lanes. For two donors (one aged 18 to 30 and one aged 80 or older), the study analyzed two additional independent replicas of 1 million unique cDNA reads from the same blood draw.

Broad study findings and their caveats: Compared with the aged group, the long-lived group had more naive CD4+ T cells, fewer expanded clones and increased TCR diversity, a pattern suggesting age selection. Donor CMV infection status was unknown, potentially confounding age-related changes in expanded clonotypes. Estimates of total diversity based on one million sequenced T cells were considered lower bounds and underestimates. A strong correlation was found between observed TCR beta diversity and the percentage of naive T cells measured by flow cytometry. Conclusive comparison of naive and antigen-experienced compartments was prevented by the profiling of bulk unsorted PBMCs. As age increased, observed TCR beta diversity per million T cells dropped in a roughly linear way, and a significant reduction was already evident by age about 36.

Concerning this clonotype itself: No antigen is known for it. No much larger clonotype is one base removed from it; base qualities were not supplied.

The approximately 40 donors, aged 6 to 90 years, were systemically healthy Caucasian individuals from Russia. Roughly 11 milliliters of peripheral blood were drawn from each donor into EDTA-treated Vacutainer tubes. Ficoll-Paque density-gradient centrifugation was used to isolate PBMCs, with at least 7 million per sample. Trizol reagent was used to extract total RNA from PBMCs, with at least 5 micrograms per sample. Naive CD45RAhigh/CD27high T cell percentages were measured by flow cytometry on a PBMC aliquot from every donor. Library preparation was by 5' RACE. The instrument was an Illumina HiSeq 2500. The second PCR ran for about 6 to 11 cycles and used a J-beta primer mix along with a sample-barcoded 5' primer. Each TCR beta cDNA molecule received a unique molecular identifier from a template-switch 5' adaptor carrying 12 random nucleotides. At least 2.5 million CDR3-containing paired-end reads were obtained from each sample. First-strand cDNA was synthesized from all RNA with the Mint cDNA synthesis kit, primed by a TRBC-specific oligonucleotide. Following uracil-DNA glycosylase treatment, all cDNA underwent a first 18-cycle PCR with the universal primers M1SS and BC2_uni_R. Per the source publication's procedure: Each sample was normalized by randomly selecting 1 million high-quality reads, each carrying a distinct molecular identifier. Reads with shared molecular identifiers were discarded instead of being binned into consensus sequences. MiTCR, set to a Q25 quality threshold and the strictest error-elimination algorithm, was used for CDR3 identification, clonotype clustering and error correction. Lower-bound total TCR beta diversity was estimated with a nonparametric unseen species model using Euler transformation. The raw public reads went through TCRdb reprocessing: fastp at Q25, MiXCR clone calling, in-frame beta chains kept. CDR3 protein sequences are deduplicated, and each keeps its most common genes and DNA. TCRdb's processing, not the authors', yielded these V and J calls. The sample yields fewer than 900,000 distinct CDR3 sequences; 45% to 50% were counted once. The ten largest make up around a third of the sample.

V loses 1 base, J loses 4 bases, and the germline ends lie 15 bases apart. In the germline V gene (reference sequence), CDR1 corresponds to SEHNR and CDR2 to FQNEAQ. The CDR3 starts with the cysteine, ends with the phenylalanine, and has 16 residues. Of all the DNA, just the CDR3 is kept, 48 bases in frame from base 1. The TCR originated in a woman in her fifties or sixties in good health. The sample taken for sequencing was blood. The sequence links TRBV7-9 to TRBJ2-3; perhaps TRBD2 is the D gene, with 6 bases matching. The CDR3: CASSLVGSAGPDTQYF. The nucleotides read TGTGCCAGCAGCTTAGTTGGGTCTGCGGGACCAGATACGCAGTATTTT.